These 30 T cell receptor beta chains share one sample of origin, sequenced in a study of identical twins. TCRdb ran MiXCR on the 5' RACE reads and lists one entry per CDR3 protein. The sample holds about 920,000 distinct CDR3 sequences, 9% to 15% seen once. In addition, the sample was reused for a study of yellow fever vaccine responses in identical twins.

The material sequenced was PBMCs. All receptors come from a woman aged 18-30 years in good health.

This clonotype was detected only a few times. The chain uses TRBV13 and TRBJ2-1; D perhaps matches TRBD1 (5 bases). CDR1 is PRHDT and CDR2 is FYEKMQ in the germline V gene (reference sequence). The length of the CDR3 is 16 residues. The V and J ends lost 4 bases and 6 bases respectively, with 19 bases between them. CDR3 loop: CASSSYMGQGGNEQFF. As DNA, the CDR3 is TGTGCCAGCAGCTCATATATGGGGCAGGGCGGCAATGAGCAGTTCTTC. Full variable domain (remainder filled in from reference TRBV13 and TRBJ2-1): AAGVIQSPRHLIKEKRETATLKCYPIPRHDTVYWYQQGPGQDPQFLISFYEKMQSDKGSIPDRFSAQQFSDYHSELNMSSLELGDSALYFCASSSYMGQGGNEQFFGPGTRLTVL.

This clonotype was recorded a few times. This chain connects TRBV9 to TRBJ2-2, with D tentatively TRBD2 (7 bases). This CDR3 is built from 16 residues. From germline, CDR1 is SGDLS and CDR2 YYNGEE. Trimming stripped 4 bases from V and 7 bases from J, with 20 bases between. The CDR3 DNA reads TGTGCCAGCAGCCAAGTAGCCCTCGGGGGGCGCGGGGAGCTGTTTTTT. Translation: CASSQVALGGRGELFF.

The chain carries TRBV7-9 and TRBJ1-5, with TRBD1 as a possible D gene (5 bases). This CDR3 has 15 residues. V was pared by 4 bases and J by 3 bases, with 13 bases between. Germline V lookup: CDR1 SEHNR, CDR2 FQNEAQ (reference sequence). CDR3 coding DNA: TGTGCCAGCAGCTCAGGGATTAGGCTCAATCAGCCCCAGCATTTT. Residues: CASSSGIRLNQPQHF. The variable domain in full, completed from reference TRBV7-9 and TRBJ1-5, reads DTGVSQNPRHKITKRGQNVTFRCDPISEHNRLYWYRQTLGQGPEFLTYFQNEAQLEKSRLLSDRFSAERPKGSFSTLEIQRTEQGDSAMYLCASSSGIRLNQPQHFGDGTRLSIL.

The chain is built from TRBV2 and TRBJ2-1, with 7 positions matching TRBD1. Per germline, CDR1 SNHLY and CDR2 FYNNEI. The CDR3 has 15 residues. J lost 1 base, V lost 5 bases, and 5 bases had no gene match. The CDR3 nucleotides read TGTGCCAGCAGTTACAGGGGCACTTCCTACAATGAGCAGTTCTTC. This codes for CASSYRGTSYNEQFF. Full variable domain (missing parts from reference TRBV2 and TRBJ2-1): EPEVTQTPSHQVTQMGQEVILRCVPISNHLYFYWYRQILGQKVEFLVSFYNNEISEKSEIFDDQFSVERPDGSNFTLKIRSTKLEDSAMYFCASSYRGTSYNEQFFGPGTRLTVL.

This clonotype was observed a single time. The rearrangement links TRBV19 to TRBJ2-7; no definite D call. CDR3 length equals 14 residues. Germline loops: CDR1 LNHDA, CDR2 SQIVND (reference sequence). V dropped 2 bases and J dropped 0 bases, with 8 bases sitting between them. CDR3 sequence (DNA): TGTGCCAGTAGTATAAACCTGGGCTCCTACGAGCAGTACTTC. Its protein is CASSINLGSYEQYF.

This clonotype was recorded many times. The chain employs TRBV6-5 and TRBJ2-1, with 10 bases matching TRBD2. CDR3 length equals 18 residues. Trimming at V came to 2 bases and at J to 8 bases, leaving 15 bases not matched to a gene. CDR1 is MNHEY and CDR2 is SVGAGI in the germline V gene. The CDR3 reads CASSYPRSGRTPFDEQFF. CDR3 nucleotide sequence: TGTGCCAGCAGTTACCCTCGTAGCGGGAGGACACCCTTCGATGAGCAGTTCTTC.

This clonotype was observed a few times. This chain uses TRBV6-4 with TRBJ2-1, with TRBD2 identical over 14 bases. The CDR3 is 17 residues long. The germline V gene has CDR1 MRHNA and CDR2 SNTAGT. V gave up 5 bases and J gave up 4 bases; unmatched junction bases: 7. Here the CDR3 DNA reads TGTGCCAGCAGTCAGACTAGCGGGAGGGGGCCATACAATGAGCAGTTCTTC. Its translation is CASSQTSGRGPYNEQFF.

This clonotype showed up just a few times. The V gene is TRBV5-6, the J gene TRBJ2-3; 9 nucleotides match TRBD1. The germline CDR1 and CDR2 sequences are SGHDT and YYEEEE. J gave up 3 bases and V 1 base, and 9 bases lay outside the gene matches. The CDR3 is 17 amino acids. CDR3 residues: CASSLPPGQGRTDTQYF. For the CDR3, the DNA is TGTGCCAGCAGCTTGCCTCCGGGACAGGGTAGGACAGATACGCAGTATTTT.

A few counts support this clonotype. The rearrangement links TRBV7-2 to TRBJ2-1; D is undetermined. V was trimmed by 5 bases and J by 8 bases, leaving 19 bases between them. The CDR3 sequence is 15 residues long. The V gene's germline CDR1 is SGHTA and CDR2 FQGNSA. The DNA for the CDR3 is TGTGCCAGCAGCCCTGACCATATCATAGGCTATGAGCAGTTCTTC. Residues: CASSPDHIIGYEQFF.

The table lists this clonotype with a few counts. The genes are TRBV5-1 and TRBJ1-1, with a weak D call TRBD1 (6 bases). Germline V gene data show CDR1 as SGHRS and CDR2 as YFSETQ. CDR3 length equals 14 residues. The V and J ends lost 4 bases and 4 bases respectively, with 14 bases between them. The CDR3 sequence: CASSIQGGSTEAFF. CDR3 coding DNA: TGCGCCAGCAGCATACAGGGTGGTAGCACTGAAGCTTTCTTT. The whole variable domain, filled in from reference TRBV5-1 and TRBJ1-1, reads KAGVTQTPRYLIKTRGQQVTLSCSPISGHRSVSWYQQTPGQGLQFLFEYFSETQRNKGNFPGRFSGRQFSNSRSEMNVSTLELGDSALYLCASSIQGGSTEAFFGQGTRLTVV.

This chain uses TRBV18 with TRBJ2-2, with D possibly TRBD2 on 5 matching bases. The CDR3 extends over 15 amino acids. V was clipped by 3 bases and J by 7 bases, with 15 bases between them. CDR1 KGHSH and CDR2 LQKENI come from the germline V gene. The CDR3 loop reads CASSPAGFSIGELFF. CDR3 nucleotides: TGTGCCAGCTCACCGGCGGGTTTTAGCATCGGGGAGCTGTTTTTT.

This clonotype showed up many times. V and J are TRBV5-1 and TRBJ1-1; 10 bases line up with TRBD1. With V trimmed by 3 bases and J by 4 bases, 6 bases remained unmatched. Looked up from germline, CDR1 is SGHRS and CDR2 is YFSETQ. This CDR3 has 15 amino acids. CDR3 coding DNA: TGCGCCAGCAGCTCGACAGGGGGCCCCGGCACTGAAGCTTTCTTT. It is translated as CASSSTGGPGTEAFF. Complete variable domain (other parts from reference TRBV5-1 and TRBJ1-1): KAGVTQTPRYLIKTRGQQVTLSCSPISGHRSVSWYQQTPGQGLQFLFEYFSETQRNKGNFPGRFSGRQFSNSRSEMNVSTLELGDSALYLCASSSTGGPGTEAFFGQGTRLTVV.

The table lists this clonotype with a few counts. J is TRBJ1-2 and V is TRBV20-1; D gene unclear. CDR3 length: 15 residues. CDR1 and CDR2 (germline): DFQATT, SNEGSKA (reference sequence). Between the trimmed V and J ends, which lost 5 bases and 4 bases, there was a span of 20 bases. Written as DNA, the CDR3 is TGCAGTGCTTGGCCGGGTAGGAGGGATACCTATGGCTACACCTTC. Translating it yields CSAWPGRRDTYGYTF.

The rearrangement links TRBV5-6 to TRBJ2-1, with 12 positions matching TRBD2. CDR3 length: 16 amino acids. Looked up from germline, CDR1 is SGHDT and CDR2 is YYEEEE. The V and J ends lost 3 bases and 3 bases, in that order; junction bases with no gene match: 4. CDR3 amino acids: CASSWGTSGFYNEQFF. The CDR3 DNA reads as TGTGCCAGCAGCTGGGGGACTAGCGGGTTCTACAATGAGCAGTTCTTC.

The chain recombines TRBV18 with TRBJ2-1; 10 nucleotides match TRBD2. Germline V gives CDR1 KGHSH, CDR2 LQKENI. V lost 4 bases to trimming and J lost 5 bases; unmatched junction nucleotides: 5. The length of the CDR3 is 15 residues. CDR3 protein: CASSQSGGADNEQFF. The CDR3 DNA is TGTGCCAGCTCACAGAGCGGGGGGGCCGACAATGAGCAGTTCTTC.

The sample holds a few counts of this clonotype. The genes are TRBV4-1 and TRBJ2-3, with D hard to call. The CDR3 sequence is 17 residues long. In germline, CDR1 is MGHRA, CDR2 YSYEKL. Trimming pared 1 base from V and 3 bases from J, leaving 17 bases between. This chain's CDR3 is CASSQGWQAVGTDTQYF. CDR3 bases: TGCGCCAGCAGCCAAGGATGGCAGGCGGTTGGGACAGATACGCAGTATTTT.

This clonotype was recorded a few times. The gene calls are TRBV6-1 and TRBJ2-7; D call uncertain. The CDR3 covers 15 residues. CDR1 is MNHNS, CDR2 SASEGT, per germline. The germline V and J ends were trimmed by 2 bases and 1 base, with 12 bases remaining between them. CDR3 amino acids: CASSELRPGSYEQYV. CDR3 nucleotide sequence: TGTGCCAGCAGTGAACTCAGACCCGGTTCCTACGAGCAGTACGTC.

This clonotype occurred a few times. V gene TRBV5-1 combines with J gene TRBJ2-2; D gene ambiguous. Trimming removed 0 bases from V and 6 bases from J, with 9 bases in between. Germline V gene data show CDR1 as SGHRS and CDR2 as YFSETQ. The CDR3 spans 14 residues. The CDR3 nucleotides are TGCGCCAGCAGCTTGGCCATCCGCTCCGGGGAGCTGTTTTTT. Its translation: CASSLAIRSGELFF.

The rearrangement uses TRBV7-8 and TRBJ2-1, with 9 bases that match TRBD2. V gave up 0 bases and J gave up 0 bases; unmatched junction bases: 12. Germline-derived CDR1 and CDR2 are SGHVS and FQNEAQ. The CDR3 is made up of 20 amino acids. The CDR3 is CASSLAKAGGLSNSYNEQFF. CDR3 DNA: TGTGCCAGCAGCTTAGCGAAGGCGGGAGGGCTCTCCAACTCCTACAATGAGCAGTTCTTC.

This clonotype was observed a few times. The genes are TRBV20-1 and TRBJ2-1; 8 bases map to TRBD2. This CDR3 comprises 17 residues. Germline trimming cut 2 bases from V and 4 bases from J; bases unmatched to any gene: 13. Germline V gives CDR1 DFQATT, CDR2 SNEGSKA (reference sequence). CDR3 residues: CSARSYSRGGTYNEQFF. The CDR3 DNA reads as TGCAGTGCTAGATCATACAGTCGGGGGGGGACTTACAATGAGCAGTTCTTC.

V is TRBV15 and J is TRBJ2-1; TRBD1 matches 7 bases. V dropped 0 bases and J dropped 6; count of bases not matched to a gene: 5. Germline lookup yields CDR1 LNHNV and CDR2 YYDKDF (reference sequence). CDR3 size: 15 residues. CDR3 loop: CATSRDRGNINEQFF. CDR3 nucleotide sequence: TGTGCCACCAGCAGAGACAGGGGGAATATCAATGAGCAGTTCTTC.

This sequence joins TRBV5-1 and TRBJ2-3; TRBD2 agrees at 9 bases. Trimming cost V 2 bases and J 5 bases; bases outside gene matches: 3. This CDR3 comprises 14 residues. Per germline, CDR1 SGHRS and CDR2 YFSETQ. CDR3 protein: CASSFSGGGDTQYF. The CDR3 DNA follows: TGCGCCAGCAGCTTTAGCGGGGGAGGAGATACGCAGTATTTT. Using reference TRBV5-1 and TRBJ2-3 for the parts outside the CDR3, the full variable domain is KAGVTQTPRYLIKTRGQQVTLSCSPISGHRSVSWYQQTPGQGLQFLFEYFSETQRNKGNFPGRFSGRQFSNSRSEMNVSTLELGDSALYLCASSFSGGGDTQYFGPGTRLTVL.

The sample holds a few counts of this clonotype. This CDR3 reads CASSARQGAIEETQYF. The CDR3 coding sequence is TGTGCCAGCAGCGCCCGACAGGGGGCGATTGAAGAGACCCAGTACTTC. V gene TRBV9 combines with J gene TRBJ2-5; 10 bases match TRBD1. Germline trimming cut 3 bases from V and 3 bases from J; bases unmatched to any gene: 8. The CDR3 contains 16 residues. From germline, CDR1 is SGDLS and CDR2 YYNGEE.

This clonotype appeared many times. The chain uses TRBV6-1 and TRBJ2-7; 7 positions match TRBD2. The CDR3 is 11 amino acids. Germline CDR1 and CDR2: MNHNS and SASEGT. V shed 7 bases and J 4 bases; nucleotides not matched to a gene: 1. In DNA form, the CDR3 reads TGTGCCAGCACCGGGAGGTACGAGCAGTACTTC. Amino acids: CASTGRYEQYF.

This clonotype was recorded a few times. This chain uses TRBV5-8 with TRBJ2-7; 10 bases match TRBD1. V shed 1 base, J shed 6 bases, and the junction held 7 bases outside the gene matches. CDR1 and CDR2 from the germline V gene are SGHTS and YDEGEE. The CDR3 runs 15 residues. CDR3 sequence: CASSLPGTGVGEQYF. In nucleotides, the CDR3 is TGTGCCAGCAGCTTGCCCGGGACAGGGGTGGGCGAGCAGTACTTC.

This clonotype was seen a handful of times. This rearrangement joins TRBV3-1 to TRBJ2-2; D could derive from TRBD1 or TRBD2 (5 bases each). This CDR3 comprises 16 residues. V gave up 2 bases and J gave up 2 bases, with 12 bases separating them. The germline V gene has CDR1 LGHDT and CDR2 YNNKEL (reference sequence). The CDR3 DNA reads TGTGCCAGCAGCCAAAAGGGACGGACCAACACCGGGGAGCTGTTTTTT. It encodes CASSQKGRTNTGELFF.

The chain carries TRBV28 and TRBJ2-7; TRBD2 matches 7 bases. The trim removed 8 bases at V and 0 bases at J, leaving 4 bases unmatched. The CDR3 has 13 residues. Germline lookup yields CDR1 MDHEN and CDR2 SYDVKM. This CDR3 is CASLAENSYEQYF. The CDR3 region has the DNA TGTGCCAGCCTAGCGGAGAACTCCTACGAGCAGTACTTC.

There are a few counts of this clonotype. The rearrangement links TRBV28 to TRBJ2-3; 8 bases map to TRBD1. The CDR3 sequence is 13 residues long. V trimming: 10 bases; J trimming: 5 bases; junction bases outside the gene matches: 8. Germline CDR1 is MDHEN and CDR2 is SYDVKM. This CDR3 is CATSGGLIDTQYF. Written as DNA, the CDR3 is TGTGCCACCTCAGGGGGCTTGATAGATACGCAGTATTTT.

The gene calls are TRBV6-1 and TRBJ2-5; possibly TRBD1 for D (6 bases). Germline values: CDR1 MNHNS, CDR2 SASEGT. CDR3 size: 16 residues. V was trimmed by 7 bases and J by 1 base, leaving 19 bases between them. The CDR3 region is CASMSSPNRAQETQYF. The CDR3 DNA reads TGTGCCAGCATGTCCTCACCCAACAGGGCCCAAGAGACCCAGTACTTC.

The table lists this clonotype with many counts. The rearrangement uses TRBV27 and TRBJ1-5; no definite D call. V lost 5 bases to trimming and J lost 4 bases, with 6 bases between them. CDR1 and CDR2 from the germline V gene are MNHEY and SMNVEV (reference sequence). This CDR3 contains 12 residues. CDR3 nucleotides: TGTGCCAGCAGTAAGGGAAATCAGCCCCAGCATTTT. Amino acids: CASSKGNQPQHF.